This is a list of T cell receptor beta chains from one sample in a study of a mutant IDH1 vaccine in newly diagnosed glioma. Profiling relied on immunoSEQ multiplex PCR, and the TCRdb table lists in-frame clones only, not all of them. The sample yields about 36,000 clones, roughly 80% seen once. These receptors are not linked to any known antigen. The sequencing used peripheral blood mononuclear cells (PBMCs), collected from a glioma patient whose treatment included an IDH1 peptide vaccine. The receptors were sampled from a woman aged 25 to 39 with glioma. Some clones in this sample may be carry-over from other donors' samples. Both conserved end residues are part of each CDR3.

TRBV5-4	CASSPRSGRSNTDTQYF
TRBV28	CASNRGGLDNEKLFF
TRBV30	CAWAAGGGAGVRETQYF
TRBV7-9	CASSTGHSPTYEQYF
TRBV4-1	CASSLATVSSGRAYEQYF
TRBV10-3	CAKHGLGEGTGELFF
TRBV20-1	CSARGRLGYTF
TRBV6-4	CASPRLGQGLHEQYF
TRBV10-1	CASSESIQSYEQYF
TRBV20-1	CSGEAKNIQYF
TRBV19	CASSTAGGLYEQYF
TRBV2	CASRESSGRPHEQYF
TRBV7-3	CASSPGLAGGLRYNEQFF
TRBV6-6	CASSFTGQGSNQPQHF
TRBV29-1	CSADRDVDYGYTF
TRBV29-1	CSVETGPGWAFF
TRBV7-9	CASGRLGLNEQYF
TRBV5-1	CASSSGQDEQYF
TRBV19	CASSMRGGEKLFF
TRBV2	CASSGTPYSYEQYF
TRBV19	CASSTRPGLYNEQFF
TRBV30	CAWCPTGGIADTQYF
TRBV5-3	CARSLREKNSGEHTEAFF
TRBV30	CAWSSGLDTQYF
TRBV27	CASSLEGGGQPQHF
TRBV5-1	CASSLSGSSYNEQFF
TRBV5-1	CASSPLSGVNEKLFF
TRBV28	CASRTDRNTEAFF
TRBV9	CASKKGSTGETQYF
TRBV7-9	CASSSSEEANVLTF